The 21 T cell receptor beta chains given below trace back to one sample, sequenced in a study of blood T cell repertoires in COVID-19 (dated by TCRdb to about 2020). The library was made by the immunoSEQ multiplex PCR assay. Held by TCRdb, this immuneACCESS table contains in-frame sequences only and omits some clones. Under half of the omission traces to an unresolved V gene where checked; the cause of the rest is unknown. This sample holds roughly 200,000 clones; more than 75% were observed only once. The ten largest clonotypes hold around 6% of the sample. Sequenced material: PBMCs or T cells enriched from blood (not recorded which). These receptors all come from a man between 40 and 49 years old with acute COVID-19.

This clone was observed a single time. The chain uses TRBV9 and TRBJ2-7; tentative D call: TRBD2 (5 bases). Deletions cut 0 bases from V and 3 bases from J, with 10 bases between. The length of the CDR3 is 14 residues. In germline, CDR1 is SGDLS, CDR2 YYNGEE. The CDR3 DNA reads TGTGCCAGCAGCGTAGCATCCGGAGGCTACGAGCAGTACTTC. Protein: CASSVASGGYEQYF.

This clone was observed a single time. V is TRBV3-1 (or the pseudogene TRBV3-2) and J is TRBJ2-7, with D unresolved. The CDR3 is 16 amino acids. The V and J ends lost 4 bases and 2 bases respectively, with 18 bases between them. Looked up from germline, CDR1 is LGHDT and CDR2 is YNNKEL (reference sequence). The CDR3 region is CASSPPRSTAAYEQYF. CDR3 DNA sequence: TGTGCCAGCAGCCCGCCGCGCTCAACTGCGGCCTACGAGCAGTACTTC.

Written as DNA, the CDR3 is TGTGCCAGCAGCCGGTCAACTAGCGGGAGCTACGAGCAGTACTTC. Translation: CASSRSTSGSYEQYF. The chain recombines TRBV3-1 (or the pseudogene TRBV3-2) with TRBJ2-7, with 11 positions matching TRBD2. Germline V CDR1 and CDR2: LGHDT, YNNKEL (reference sequence). The CDR3 is 15 amino acids. V trimming: 4 bases; J trimming: 3 bases; junction bases outside the gene matches: 5.

The V gene is TRBV6-5, the J gene TRBJ1-2; 7 bases map to TRBD1. This CDR3 spans 13 amino acids. V was pared by 8 bases and J by 8 bases, with 11 bases of the junction left unmatched. Germline values: CDR1 MNHEY, CDR2 SVGAGI. The CDR3 DNA reads TGTGCCAGCGGATTACAGGGGATAGGCGGCTACACCTTC. Translation: CASGLQGIGGYTF.

In its sample, this clone was seen a few times. The genes are TRBV5-4 and TRBJ1-4; D possibly corresponds to TRBD1 (5 bases). The CDR3 runs 15 residues. Germline V gene lookup returns CDR1 SGHNT and CDR2 YYREEE (reference sequence). V lost 0 bases and J lost 5, with 11 bases in between. CDR3 DNA: TGTGCCAGCAGCTTGGGTAAGGGGCCAAATGAAAAACTGTTTTTT. Translated, it gives CASSLGKGPNEKLFF.

V and J are TRBV10-1 and TRBJ2-1; D gene ambiguous. The germline V gene has CDR1 WNHNN and CDR2 SYGVQD (reference sequence). Trimming left V 6 bases short and J 0 bases short, with 9 bases between. The CDR3 is made up of 14 amino acids. The CDR3 nucleotides are TGCGCCAGCAGCTCGGTGAGCTCCTACAATGAGCAGTTCTTC. Translation: CASSSVSSYNEQFF.

This clone appeared once. The chain recombines TRBV19 with TRBJ2-7; 8 bases match TRBD1. Germline V lookup: CDR1 LNHDA, CDR2 SQIVND (reference sequence). CDR3 length: 13 residues. The J segment lost 7 bases and the V segment lost 8 bases, leaving 10 bases of the junction unmatched. The CDR3 reads CASLSTGGREQYF. The CDR3 bases are TGTGCCAGTCTCTCTACAGGGGGGCGGGAGCAGTACTTC. Full variable domain (remainder filled in from reference TRBV19 and TRBJ2-7): DGGITQSPKYLFRKEGQNVTLSCEQNLNHDAMYWYRQDPGQGLRLIYYSQIVNDFQKGDIAEGYSVSREKKESFPLTVTSAQKNPTAFYLCASLSTGGREQYFGPGTRLTVT.

The rearrangement joins TRBV19 to TRBJ1-6, with 8 bases aligning to TRBD1. V gave up 10 bases and J gave up 9 bases; unmatched junction bases: 8. Looked up from germline, CDR1 is LNHDA and CDR2 is SQIVND (reference sequence). There are 13 residues in the CDR3. The DNA for the CDR3 is TGTGCCACCTCCGGGACAGGTATTTCACCCCTCCACTTT. Translation gives CATSGTGISPLHF.

This chain uses TRBV19 with TRBJ1-4; 7 bases map to TRBD1. This CDR3 contains 14 residues. V was pared by 3 bases and J by 4 bases, with 2 bases of the junction left unmatched. Germline assignment: CDR1 LNHDA and CDR2 SQIVND (reference sequence). DNA for the CDR3: TGTGCCAGTAGTATGGGACAGCTTAATGAAAAACTGTTTTTT. Translation gives CASSMGQLNEKLFF.

This chain links TRBV6-5 with TRBJ2-4; 7 bases are a match to TRBD2. This CDR3 is built from 16 residues. Germline-derived CDR1 and CDR2 are MNHEY and SVGAGI. Losses at the gene ends were 4 bases for V and 1 base for J; bases not matched to a gene: 7. DNA for the CDR3: TGTGCCAGCAGTTCTACTAGCGTTCTGGCCAAAAACATTCAGTACTTC. The encoded protein is CASSSTSVLAKNIQYF.

The chain combines TRBV5-1 with TRBJ2-7; maybe TRBD2 (5 bases). The germline gives CDR1 SGHRS, CDR2 YFSETQ. V was cut by 0 bases and J by 2 bases, with 12 bases left in between. The CDR3 is 15 residues long. The CDR3 is CASSLAASRTYEQYF. The CDR3 region has the DNA TGCGCCAGCAGCTTGGCCGCTAGCCGAACCTACGAGCAGTACTTC.

This sequence joins TRBV7-9 and TRBJ2-3; D perhaps matches TRBD2 (6 bases). Germline V gives CDR1 SEHNR, CDR2 FQNEAQ (reference sequence). This CDR3 has 14 amino acids. Trimming stripped 6 bases from V and 6 bases from J, with 16 bases between. The CDR3 spells CASSSKERADTQYF. The CDR3, as DNA: TGTGCCAGCAGTTCGAAGGAGCGGGCGGATACGCAGTATTTT.

This clone was seen repeatedly, ten times or more. The chain joins TRBV29-1 to TRBJ2-1, with no clear D. V lost 6 bases and J lost 12, with 18 bases in between. Germline V gene lookup returns CDR1 SQVTM and CDR2 ANQGSEA. The CDR3 totals 12 residues. This CDR3 is CSVEKLRSGQFF. CDR3 in DNA: TGCAGCGTGGAAAAGCTACGGTCAGGGCAGTTCTTC.

The rearrangement links TRBV11-2 to TRBJ2-7, with 7 bases that match TRBD1. The CDR3 is 15 residues long. Germline V gives CDR1 SGHAT, CDR2 FQNNGV. J gave up 1 base and V 7 bases, and 10 bases lay outside the gene matches. CDR3 residues: CASTPSRGFSYEQYF. The CDR3 nucleotides read TGTGCCAGCACCCCTTCCAGGGGGTTTTCCTACGAGCAGTACTTC.

This rearrangement joins TRBV3-1 (or the pseudogene TRBV3-2) to TRBJ1-2; a weak D match, TRBD1 (5 bases). The CDR3 length is 15 residues. Germline loops: CDR1 LGHDT, CDR2 YNNKEL (reference sequence). V shed 4 bases and J shed 7 bases, with 19 bases lying between them. The DNA of the CDR3 is TGTGCCAGCAGCCTTCAGGGAATAATCGTGAGTGGCTACACCTTC. As protein: CASSLQGIIVSGYTF.

This chain uses TRBV30 with TRBJ2-2; no reliable D call. The CDR3 runs to 12 residues. V was pared by 6 bases and J by 4 bases, with 9 bases between. Germline V lookup: CDR1 GTSNPN, CDR2 SVGIG (reference sequence). This CDR3 reads CACWQATGELFF. The CDR3 DNA reads TGTGCCTGTTGGCAGGCCACCGGGGAGCTGTTTTTT.

V gene TRBV12-3 or TRBV12-4 combines with J gene TRBJ2-1; D is perhaps TRBD2 (5 bases). V was pared by 3 bases and J by 6 bases, with 9 bases between. The length of the CDR3 is 13 residues. This CDR3 is CASSFYSGNEQFF. The CDR3 DNA sequence: TGTGCCAGCAGTTTCTACAGCGGCAATGAGCAGTTCTTC.

Here the CDR3 DNA reads TGTGCCAGCAGGCGTACTAGCACAGATACGCAGTATTTT. Translating it yields CASRRTSTDTQYF. The chain carries TRBV2 and TRBJ2-3; D gene ambiguous. The length of the CDR3 is 13 residues. CDR1 and CDR2 from the germline V gene are SNHLY and FYNNEI. V shed 6 bases and J shed 0 bases, with 7 bases lying between them.

This clone was recorded once. The CDR3 reads CASSQYPGAYNEQFF. For the CDR3, the DNA is TGTGCCAGCAGCCAATACCCAGGTGCCTACAATGAGCAGTTCTTC. The chain joins TRBV3-1 (or the pseudogene TRBV3-2) to TRBJ2-1; D uncertain. The germline V and J ends were trimmed by 2 bases and 2 bases, with 10 bases remaining between them. Germline V gene lookup returns CDR1 LGHDT and CDR2 YNNKEL (reference sequence). The CDR3 runs 15 residues.

V is TRBV19 and J is TRBJ1-1; 9 nucleotides align to TRBD1. The germline gives CDR1 LNHDA, CDR2 SQIVND (reference sequence). The CDR3 is 16 amino acids. The ends lost 2 bases at V and 7 bases at J; junction bases unmatched: 11. The CDR3: CASSITPGQGWNEAFF. CDR3 DNA sequence: TGTGCCAGTAGTATAACCCCGGGACAGGGATGGAATGAAGCTTTCTTT.

J is TRBJ1-5 and V is TRBV2; D uncertain. There are 16 residues in the CDR3. Trimming took 4 bases from V and 0 from J, leaving 13 bases between them. The V gene's germline CDR1 is SNHLY and CDR2 FYNNEI. The CDR3 nucleotides are TGTGCCAGCAGTGGACGGATCGGGAATAGCAATCAGCCCCAGCATTTT. It specifies CASSGRIGNSNQPQHF. Based on the CDR3 plus reference TRBV2 and TRBJ1-5, the full variable domain is EPEVTQTPSHQVTQMGQEVILRCVPISNHLYFYWYRQILGQKVEFLVSFYNNEISEKSEIFDDQFSVERPDGSNFTLKIRSTKLEDSAMYFCASSGRIGNSNQPQHFGDGTRLSIL.